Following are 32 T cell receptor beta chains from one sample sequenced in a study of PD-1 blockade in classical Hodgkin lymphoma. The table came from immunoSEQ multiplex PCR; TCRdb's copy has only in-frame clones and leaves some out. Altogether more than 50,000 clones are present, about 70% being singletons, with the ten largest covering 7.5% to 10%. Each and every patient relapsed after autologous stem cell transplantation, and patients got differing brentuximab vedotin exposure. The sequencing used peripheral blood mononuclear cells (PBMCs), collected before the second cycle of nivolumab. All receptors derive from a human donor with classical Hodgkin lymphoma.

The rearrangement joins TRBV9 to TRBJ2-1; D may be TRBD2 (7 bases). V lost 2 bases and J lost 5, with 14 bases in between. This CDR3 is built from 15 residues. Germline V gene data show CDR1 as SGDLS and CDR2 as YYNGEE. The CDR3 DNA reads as TGTGCCAGCAGCGTGGCGGCGGGGGCGCACAATGAGCAGTTCTTC. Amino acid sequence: CASSVAAGAHNEQFF.

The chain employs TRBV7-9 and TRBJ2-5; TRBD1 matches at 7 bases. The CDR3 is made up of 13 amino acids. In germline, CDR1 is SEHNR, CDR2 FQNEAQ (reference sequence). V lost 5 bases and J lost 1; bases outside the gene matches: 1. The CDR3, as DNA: TGTGCCAGCAGCCGGGACAGCCAAGAGACCCAGTACTTC. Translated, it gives CASSRDSQETQYF.

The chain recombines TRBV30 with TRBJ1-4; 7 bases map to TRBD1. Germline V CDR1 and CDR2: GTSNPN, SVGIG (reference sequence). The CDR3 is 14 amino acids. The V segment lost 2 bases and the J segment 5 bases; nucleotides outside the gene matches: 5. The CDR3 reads CAWSQRQGNEKLFF. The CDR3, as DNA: TGTGCCTGGAGTCAGCGACAGGGAAATGAAAAACTGTTTTTT.

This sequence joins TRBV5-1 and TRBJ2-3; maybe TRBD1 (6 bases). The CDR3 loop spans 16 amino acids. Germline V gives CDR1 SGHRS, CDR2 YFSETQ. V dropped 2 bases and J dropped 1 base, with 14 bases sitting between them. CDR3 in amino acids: CASSLLQGVGTDTQYF. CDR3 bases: TGCGCCAGCAGCTTATTACAGGGAGTCGGCACAGATACGCAGTATTTT. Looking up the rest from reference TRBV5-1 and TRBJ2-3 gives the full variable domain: KAGVTQTPRYLIKTRGQQVTLSCSPISGHRSVSWYQQTPGQGLQFLFEYFSETQRNKGNFPGRFSGRQFSNSRSEMNVSTLELGDSALYLCASSLLQGVGTDTQYFGPGTRLTVL.

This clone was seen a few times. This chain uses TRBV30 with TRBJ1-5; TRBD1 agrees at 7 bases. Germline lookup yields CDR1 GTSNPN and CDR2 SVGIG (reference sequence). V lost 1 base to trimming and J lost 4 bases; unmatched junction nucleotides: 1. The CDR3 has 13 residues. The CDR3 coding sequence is TGTGCCTGGAGTGGACAGGGAAATCAGCCCCAGCATTTT. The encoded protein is CAWSGQGNQPQHF. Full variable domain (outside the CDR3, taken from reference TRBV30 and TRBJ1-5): SQTIHQWPATLVQPVGSPLSLECTVEGTSNPNLYWYRQAAGRGLQLLFYSVGIGQISSEVPQNLSASRPQDRQFILSSKKLLLSDSGFYLCAWSGQGNQPQHFGDGTRLSIL.

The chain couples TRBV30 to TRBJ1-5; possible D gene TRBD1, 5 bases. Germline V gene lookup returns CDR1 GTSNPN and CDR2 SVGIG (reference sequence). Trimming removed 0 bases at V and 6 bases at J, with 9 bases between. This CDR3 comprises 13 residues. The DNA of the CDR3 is TGTGCCTGGAGTGTGGGGGGGAGTCAGCCCCAGCATTTT. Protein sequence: CAWSVGGSQPQHF.

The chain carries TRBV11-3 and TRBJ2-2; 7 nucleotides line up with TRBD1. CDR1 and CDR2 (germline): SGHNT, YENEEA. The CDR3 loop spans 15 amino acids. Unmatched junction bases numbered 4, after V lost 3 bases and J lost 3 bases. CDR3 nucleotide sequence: TGTGCCAGCAGCTTGGGAACAGGGGACACCGGGGAGCTGTTTTTT. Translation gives CASSLGTGDTGELFF.

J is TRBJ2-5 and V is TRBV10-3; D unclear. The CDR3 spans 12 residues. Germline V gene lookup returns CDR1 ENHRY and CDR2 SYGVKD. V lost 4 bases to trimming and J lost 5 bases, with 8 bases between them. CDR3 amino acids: CAISASVETQYF. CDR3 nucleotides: TGTGCCATCAGTGCGTCTGTCGAGACCCAGTACTTC.

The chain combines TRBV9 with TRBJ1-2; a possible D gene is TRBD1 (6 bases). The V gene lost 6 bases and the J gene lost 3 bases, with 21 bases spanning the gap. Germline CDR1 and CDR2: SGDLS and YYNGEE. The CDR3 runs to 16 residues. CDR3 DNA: TGTGCCAGCACACTAAACGCCCAACAGGGTTACTATGGCTACACCTTC. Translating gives CASTLNAQQGYYGYTF.

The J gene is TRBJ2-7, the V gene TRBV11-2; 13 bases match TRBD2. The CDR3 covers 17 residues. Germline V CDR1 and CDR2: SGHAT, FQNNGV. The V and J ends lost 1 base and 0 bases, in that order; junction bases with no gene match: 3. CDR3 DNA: TGTGCCAGCAGCTTAGGGGGACTAGCGGGAAGCTCCTACGAGCAGTACTTC. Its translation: CASSLGGLAGSSYEQYF.

Here the CDR3 reads CASSLIGYFQPQHF. CDR3 nucleotide sequence: TGTGCCAGCAGTTTAATTGGGTACTTCCAGCCCCAGCATTTT. J is TRBJ1-5 and V is TRBV28, with D unclear. CDR3 length: 14 amino acids. Germline lookup yields CDR1 MDHEN and CDR2 SYDVKM. V lost 2 bases and J lost 7, with 12 bases in between.

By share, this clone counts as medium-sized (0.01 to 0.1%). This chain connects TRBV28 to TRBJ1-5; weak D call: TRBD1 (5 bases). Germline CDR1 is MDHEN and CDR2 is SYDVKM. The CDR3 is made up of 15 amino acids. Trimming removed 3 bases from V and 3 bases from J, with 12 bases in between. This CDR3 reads CASSLAGSVNQPQHF. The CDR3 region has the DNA TGTGCCAGCAGTTTGGCAGGGTCAGTCAATCAGCCCCAGCATTTT.

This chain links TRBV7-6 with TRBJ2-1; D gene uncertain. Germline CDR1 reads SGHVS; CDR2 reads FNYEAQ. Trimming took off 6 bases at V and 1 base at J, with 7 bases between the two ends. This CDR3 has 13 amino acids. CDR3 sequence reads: CASRTLSYNEQFF. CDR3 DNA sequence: TGTGCCAGCAGGACTCTTTCCTACAATGAGCAGTTCTTC.

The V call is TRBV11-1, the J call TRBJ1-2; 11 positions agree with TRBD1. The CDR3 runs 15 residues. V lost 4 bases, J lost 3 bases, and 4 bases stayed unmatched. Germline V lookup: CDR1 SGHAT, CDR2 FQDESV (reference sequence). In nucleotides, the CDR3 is TGTGCCAGCAGCTCGTGGGACAGGGGGGACTATGGCTACACCTTC. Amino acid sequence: CASSSWDRGDYGYTF.

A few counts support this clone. The CDR3 DNA sequence: TGTGCCAGCAGGACAGGGGGAAGAAACACTGAAGCTTTCTTT. Encoded protein: CASRTGGRNTEAFF. This chain links TRBV2 with TRBJ1-1; 9 bases match TRBD1. CDR1 and CDR2 (germline): SNHLY, FYNNEI. This CDR3 is 14 amino acids long. Trimming took 6 bases from V and 2 from J; bases not matched to a gene: 4. The full variable domain, its missing parts supplied by reference TRBV2 and TRBJ1-1, is EPEVTQTPSHQVTQMGQEVILRCVPISNHLYFYWYRQILGQKVEFLVSFYNNEISEKSEIFDDQFSVERPDGSNFTLKIRSTKLEDSAMYFCASRTGGRNTEAFFGQGTRLTVV.

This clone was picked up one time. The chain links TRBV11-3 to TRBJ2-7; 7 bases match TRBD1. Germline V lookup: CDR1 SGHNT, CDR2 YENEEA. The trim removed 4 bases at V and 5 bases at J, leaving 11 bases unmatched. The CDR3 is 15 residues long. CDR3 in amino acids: CASSSWTGTRDEQYF. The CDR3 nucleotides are TGTGCCAGCAGCTCATGGACAGGCACCAGGGACGAGCAGTACTTC. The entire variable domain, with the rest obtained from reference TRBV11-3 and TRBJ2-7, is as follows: EAGVVQSPRYKIIEKKQPVAFWCNPISGHNTLYWYLQNLGQGPELLIRYENEEAVDDSQLPKDRFSAERLKGVDSTLKIQPAELGDSAVYLCASSSWTGTRDEQYFGPGTRLTVT.

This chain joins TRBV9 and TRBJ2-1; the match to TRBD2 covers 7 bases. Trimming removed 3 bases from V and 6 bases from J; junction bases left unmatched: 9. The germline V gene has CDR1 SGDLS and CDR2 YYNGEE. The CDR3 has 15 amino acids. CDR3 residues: CASSETGGQGNEQFF. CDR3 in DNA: TGTGCCAGCAGCGAGACGGGGGGTCAGGGCAATGAGCAGTTCTTC.

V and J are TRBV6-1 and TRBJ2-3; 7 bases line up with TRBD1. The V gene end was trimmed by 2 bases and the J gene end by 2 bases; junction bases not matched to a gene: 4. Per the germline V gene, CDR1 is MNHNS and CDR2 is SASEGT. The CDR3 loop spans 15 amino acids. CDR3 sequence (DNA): TGTGCCAGCAGTGAATGGGGGACAGACACAGATACGCAGTATTTT. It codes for CASSEWGTDTDTQYF.

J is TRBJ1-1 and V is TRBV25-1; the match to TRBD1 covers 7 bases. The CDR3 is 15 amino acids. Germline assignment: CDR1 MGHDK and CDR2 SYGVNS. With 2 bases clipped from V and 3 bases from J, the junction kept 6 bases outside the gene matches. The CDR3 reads CASSEPGGSYTEAFF. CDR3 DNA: TGTGCCAGCAGTGAACCAGGGGGTTCTTACACTGAAGCTTTCTTT.

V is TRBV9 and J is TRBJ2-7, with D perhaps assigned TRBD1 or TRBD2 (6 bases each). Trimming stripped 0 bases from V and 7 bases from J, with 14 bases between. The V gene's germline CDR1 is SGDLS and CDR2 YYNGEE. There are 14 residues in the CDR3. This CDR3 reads CASSVVGAGGEQYF. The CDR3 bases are TGTGCCAGCAGCGTAGTGGGGGCCGGAGGGGAGCAGTACTTC.

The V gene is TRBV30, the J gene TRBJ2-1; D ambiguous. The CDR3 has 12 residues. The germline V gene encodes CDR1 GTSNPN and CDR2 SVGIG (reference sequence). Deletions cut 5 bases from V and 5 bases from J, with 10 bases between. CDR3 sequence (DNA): TGTGCCTGGCAACCCGAAAACAATGAGCAGTTCTTC. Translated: CAWQPENNEQFF.

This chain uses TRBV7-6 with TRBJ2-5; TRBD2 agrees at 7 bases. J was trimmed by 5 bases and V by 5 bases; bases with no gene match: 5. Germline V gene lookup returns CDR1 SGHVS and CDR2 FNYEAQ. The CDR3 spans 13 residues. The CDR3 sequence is CASSAGVRETQYF. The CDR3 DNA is TGTGCCAGCAGCGCGGGGGTTCGGGAGACCCAGTACTTC.

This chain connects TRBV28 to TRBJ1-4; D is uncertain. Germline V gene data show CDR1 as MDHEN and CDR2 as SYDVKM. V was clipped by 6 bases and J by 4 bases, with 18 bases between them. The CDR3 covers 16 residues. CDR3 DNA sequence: TGTGCCAGCAGCACACCGGTGGCAGGCTTTAATGAAAAACTGTTTTTT. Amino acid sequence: CASSTPVAGFNEKLFF. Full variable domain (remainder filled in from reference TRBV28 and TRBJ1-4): DVKVTQSSRYLVKRTGEKVFLECVQDMDHENMFWYRQDPGLGLRLIYFSYDVKMKEKGDIPEGYSVSREKKERFSLILESASTNQTSMYLCASSTPVAGFNEKLFFGSGTQLSVL.

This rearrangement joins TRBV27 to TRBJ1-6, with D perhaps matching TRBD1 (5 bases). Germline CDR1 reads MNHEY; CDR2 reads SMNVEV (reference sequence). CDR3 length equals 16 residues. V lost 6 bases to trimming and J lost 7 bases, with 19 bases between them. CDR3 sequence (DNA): TGTGCCAGCAGAAGACTAGGGGCGGACCTCAATTCACCCCTCCACTTT. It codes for CASRRLGADLNSPLHF.

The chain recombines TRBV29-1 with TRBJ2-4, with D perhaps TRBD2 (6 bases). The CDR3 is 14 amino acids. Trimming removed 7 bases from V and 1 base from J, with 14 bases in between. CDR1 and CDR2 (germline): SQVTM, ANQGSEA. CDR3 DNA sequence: TGCAGCGGTGGGTGGGGGGAGGCCAAAAACATTCAGTACTTC. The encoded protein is CSGGWGEAKNIQYF.

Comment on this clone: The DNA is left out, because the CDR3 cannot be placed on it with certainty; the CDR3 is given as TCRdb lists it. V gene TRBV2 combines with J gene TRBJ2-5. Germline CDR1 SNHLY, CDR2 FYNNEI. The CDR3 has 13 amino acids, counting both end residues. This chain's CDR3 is CASSILDLETQYF.

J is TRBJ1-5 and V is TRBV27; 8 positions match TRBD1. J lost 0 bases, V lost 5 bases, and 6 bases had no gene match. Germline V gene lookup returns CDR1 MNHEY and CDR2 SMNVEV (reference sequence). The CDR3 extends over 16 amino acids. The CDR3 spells CASSPDRGSSNQPQHF. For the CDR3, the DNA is TGTGCCAGCAGTCCCGACAGGGGTTCTAGCAATCAGCCCCAGCATTTT.

The CDR3 DNA reads as TGTGCCAGCAGCTTGACAGGCTCTGGAAACACCATATATTTT. Its translation is CASSLTGSGNTIYF. This chain connects TRBV7-9 to TRBJ1-3; a possible D gene is TRBD1 (6 bases). Between the trimmed V and J ends, which lost 3 bases and 0 bases, there was a span of 6 bases. This CDR3 comprises 14 residues. The germline gives CDR1 SEHNR, CDR2 FQNEAQ (reference sequence).

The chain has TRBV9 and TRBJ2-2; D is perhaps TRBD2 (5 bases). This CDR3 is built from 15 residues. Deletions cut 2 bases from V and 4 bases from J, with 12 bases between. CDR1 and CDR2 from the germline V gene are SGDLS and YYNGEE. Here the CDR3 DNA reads TGTGCCAGCAGCGTGAGGGCTACCAGCACCGGGGAGCTGTTTTTT. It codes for CASSVRATSTGELFF. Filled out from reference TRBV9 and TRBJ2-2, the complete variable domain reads DSGVTQTPKHLITATGQRVTLRCSPRSGDLSVYWYQQSLDQGLQFLIQYYNGEERAKGNILERFSAQQFPDLHSELNLSSLELGDSALYFCASSVRATSTGELFFGEGSRLTVL.

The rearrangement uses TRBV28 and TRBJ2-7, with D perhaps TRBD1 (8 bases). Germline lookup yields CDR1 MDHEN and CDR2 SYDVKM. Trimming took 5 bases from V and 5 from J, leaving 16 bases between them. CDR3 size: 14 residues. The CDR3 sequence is CASSPWTGRDEQYF. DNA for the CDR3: TGTGCCAGCAGTCCCTGGACAGGGAGGGACGAGCAGTACTTC.

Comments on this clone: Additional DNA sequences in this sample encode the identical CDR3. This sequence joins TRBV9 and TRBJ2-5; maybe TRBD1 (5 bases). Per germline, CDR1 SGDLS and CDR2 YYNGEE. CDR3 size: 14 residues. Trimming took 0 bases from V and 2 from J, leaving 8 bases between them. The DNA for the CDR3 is TGTGCCAGCAGCGTAGAGGCAGGGCAAGAGACCCAGTACTTC. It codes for CASSVEAGQETQYF.

CDR3 nucleotide sequence: TGTGCCAGTAGCCCCACTAGCGGGCGGCTTTTTAATGAGCAGTTCTTC. Translation: CASSPTSGRLFNEQFF. This chain joins TRBV19 and TRBJ2-1, with 9 bases fitting TRBD2. The V gene end was trimmed by 6 bases and the J gene end by 7 bases; junction bases not matched to a gene: 13. Germline assignment: CDR1 LNHDA and CDR2 SQIVND (reference sequence). The CDR3 is 16 residues long.